The TCR beta chain described here comes from a study of beta chain features in type 1 diabetes. Study results and caveats: For type 1 diabetes patients, VDJ junctions showed fewer insertions and more deletions. Moderately but significantly shorter TCRB CDR3s were found in Type 1 diabetes patients in all four CD4+ subsets. The naive, central memory and Treg TCRB repertoires of patients appeared to be more similar to one another than those of healthy donors.

Reverse transcribing all isolated RNA meant expressed TCRB transcripts were sequenced. The protocol was immunoSEQ multiplex PCR, while the TCRdb copy is restricted to in-frame clones and leaves out a portion. The table lists about 270,000 clones, roughly 13% of them singletons, with 0.017% in the top ten. CDR1 and CDR2 (germline): SQVTM, ANQGSEA. This CDR3 comprises 13 residues. V lost 6 bases and J lost 2; bases outside the gene matches: 6. A remark on this clone: Antigen: not known.

The rearrangement joins TRBV29-1 to TRBJ2-7; 8 bases match TRBD1. The sequence was collected from a man younger than 45 with type 1 diabetes. The specimen was naive CD4+ T cells from blood. The CDR3 loop is CSVSPGQAYEQYF. The CDR3 bases are TGCAGCGTCTCACCGGGACAGGCCTACGAGCAGTACTTC.